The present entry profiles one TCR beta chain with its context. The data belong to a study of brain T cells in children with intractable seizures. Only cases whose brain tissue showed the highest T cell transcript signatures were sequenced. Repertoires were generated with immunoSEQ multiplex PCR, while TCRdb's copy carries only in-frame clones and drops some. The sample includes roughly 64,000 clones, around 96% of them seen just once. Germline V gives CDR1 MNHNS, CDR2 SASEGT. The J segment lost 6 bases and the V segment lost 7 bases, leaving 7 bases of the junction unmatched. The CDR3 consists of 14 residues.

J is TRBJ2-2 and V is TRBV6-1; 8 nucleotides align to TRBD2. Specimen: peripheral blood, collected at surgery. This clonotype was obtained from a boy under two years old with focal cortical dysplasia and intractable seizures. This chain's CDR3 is CASIPGGVSGELFF. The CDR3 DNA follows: TGTGCCAGCATCCCGGGGGGGGTTTCCGGGGAGCTGTTTTTT.